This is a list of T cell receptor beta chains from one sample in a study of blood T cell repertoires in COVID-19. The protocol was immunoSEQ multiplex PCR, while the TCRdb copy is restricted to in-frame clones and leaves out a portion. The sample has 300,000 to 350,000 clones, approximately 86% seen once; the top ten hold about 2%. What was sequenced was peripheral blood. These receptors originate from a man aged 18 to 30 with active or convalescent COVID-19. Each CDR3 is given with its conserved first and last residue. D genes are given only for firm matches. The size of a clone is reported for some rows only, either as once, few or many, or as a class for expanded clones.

CDR3aa: CASSSPTGGNTEAFF
CDR3nt: TGTGCCAGTAGTTCTCCCACGGGGGGGAACACTGAAGCTTTCTTT
d_gene: NA
abundance: NA
v_gene: TRBV19
j_gene: TRBJ1-1

CDR3aa: CASSLGLAGPNTGELFF
CDR3nt: TGCGCCAGCAGCTTGGGACTAGCGGGGCCGAACACCGGGGAGCTGTTTTTT
d_gene: TRBD2
abundance: NA
v_gene: TRBV5-1
j_gene: TRBJ2-2

CDR3aa: CASSPDRAGYTF
CDR3nt: TGCGCCAGCAGCCCTGACAGAGCTGGCTACACCTTC
d_gene: NA
abundance: NA
v_gene: TRBV5-1
j_gene: TRBJ1-2

CDR3aa: CASSPRGRTDNEQFF
CDR3nt: TGCGCCAGCAGCCCTAGGGGACGGACAGACAATGAGCAGTTCTTC
d_gene: NA
abundance: once
v_gene: TRBV5-1
j_gene: TRBJ2-1

CDR3aa: CASSQEFAGANTEAFF
CDR3nt: TGCGCCAGCAGCCAAGAATTTGCAGGGGCGAACACTGAAGCTTTCTTT
d_gene: NA
abundance: NA
v_gene: TRBV4-3
j_gene: TRBJ1-1

CDR3aa: CASSLDPGTDTQYF
CDR3nt: TGTGCCAGCAGCTTAGATCCCGGGACAGATACGCAGTATTTT
d_gene: NA
abundance: NA
v_gene: TRBV7-2
j_gene: TRBJ2-3

CDR3aa: CASSYRTGTDTQYF
CDR3nt: TGTGCCAGCAGTTATCGTACCGGGACAGATACGCAGTATTTT
d_gene: NA
abundance: NA
v_gene: TRBV6-5
j_gene: TRBJ2-3

CDR3aa: CASSPAILIYDGYTF
CDR3nt: TGTGCCAGCAGCCCCGCCATCCTTATCTATGATGGCTACACCTTC
d_gene: NA
abundance: NA
v_gene: TRBV13
j_gene: TRBJ1-2

CDR3aa: CASTPGGVFYEQYF
CDR3nt: TGTGCCAGCACTCCTGGCGGCGTCTTCTACGAGCAGTACTTC
d_gene: NA
abundance: NA
v_gene: TRBV3-1/TRBV3-2
j_gene: TRBJ2-7

CDR3aa: CASSPDRDNYGYTF
CDR3nt: TGTGCCAGCAGTCCGGACAGGGATAACTATGGCTACACCTTC
d_gene: TRBD1
abundance: NA
v_gene: TRBV28
j_gene: TRBJ1-2

CDR3aa: CASSGHTSTDTQYF
CDR3nt: TGCGCCAGCTCGGGACACACTAGCACAGATACGCAGTATTTT
d_gene: NA
abundance: NA
v_gene: TRBV5-1
j_gene: TRBJ2-3

CDR3aa: CATSRGGDGYTF
CDR3nt: TGTGCCACCAGCAGAGGGGGCGATGGCTACACCTTC
d_gene: NA
abundance: NA
v_gene: TRBV15
j_gene: TRBJ1-2

CDR3aa: CASSEAQGADTQYF
CDR3nt: TGTGCCAGCAGTGAAGCGCAGGGGGCAGATACGCAGTATTTT
d_gene: TRBD1
abundance: NA
v_gene: TRBV6-1
j_gene: TRBJ2-3

CDR3aa: CASSLAQGRDGYTF
CDR3nt: TGTGCCAGCAGCTTAGCCCAGGGAAGGGATGGCTACACCTTC
d_gene: NA
abundance: NA
v_gene: TRBV7-8
j_gene: TRBJ1-2

CDR3aa: CASSPRGTSSYNEQFF
CDR3nt: TGCGCCAGCAGCCCCAGGGGCACTAGCTCCTACAATGAGCAGTTCTTC
d_gene: NA
abundance: NA
v_gene: TRBV23-1
j_gene: TRBJ2-1

CDR3aa: CSAKGTATFF
CDR3nt: TGCAGCGCAAAAGGGACAGCTACGTTCTTC
d_gene: TRBD1
abundance: NA
v_gene: TRBV29-1
j_gene: TRBJ2-1

CDR3aa: CASRSPLSYNEQFF
CDR3nt: TGTGCCAGCCGGTCCCCCCTATCCTACAATGAGCAGTTCTTC
d_gene: NA
abundance: NA
v_gene: TRBV6-5
j_gene: TRBJ2-1

CDR3aa: CASRPWGQTAETQYF
CDR3nt: TGTGCCAGCAGACCCTGGGGACAGACAGCAGAGACCCAGTACTTC
d_gene: TRBD1
abundance: NA
v_gene: TRBV27
j_gene: TRBJ2-5

CDR3aa: CAIRTSGRNEQFF
CDR3nt: TGTGCCATCAGGACTAGCGGGAGAAATGAGCAGTTCTTC
d_gene: TRBD2
abundance: NA
v_gene: TRBV10-3
j_gene: TRBJ2-1

CDR3aa: CASSLSENPGGQNYGYTF
CDR3nt: TGTGCCAGCAGTTTATCTGAAAACCCAGGGGGCCAGAACTATGGCTACACCTTC
d_gene: TRBD1
abundance: NA
v_gene: TRBV28
j_gene: TRBJ1-2

CDR3aa: CASSLERSGNTIYF
CDR3nt: TGCGCCAGCAGCTTGGAGAGGTCCGGAAACACCATATATTTT
d_gene: NA
abundance: NA
v_gene: TRBV5-1
j_gene: TRBJ1-3

CDR3aa: CATKDSNQVTDTQYF
CDR3nt: TGTGCCACAAAAGACAGCAACCAAGTAACAGATACGCAGTATTTT
d_gene: NA
abundance: NA
v_gene: TRBV10-3
j_gene: TRBJ2-3

CDR3aa: CASSPEAAQETQYF
CDR3nt: TGTGCCAGCTCACCAGAGGCAGCCCAAGAGACCCAGTACTTC
d_gene: NA
abundance: NA
v_gene: TRBV18
j_gene: TRBJ2-5

CDR3aa: CASTSLLAGGYGEQFF
CDR3nt: TGTGCCAGCACCTCCCTTTTAGCGGGAGGGTACGGTGAGCAGTTCTTC
d_gene: TRBD2
abundance: NA
v_gene: TRBV19
j_gene: TRBJ2-1

CDR3aa: CASSTDRGLPYEQYF
CDR3nt: TGTGCCAGCAGCACCGACAGGGGGCTTCCCTACGAGCAGTACTTC
d_gene: TRBD1
abundance: NA
v_gene: TRBV6-5
j_gene: TRBJ2-7

CDR3aa: CASSPPAVRHEAFF
CDR3nt: TGTGCCAGCAGTCCCCCGGCGGTCCGGCATGAAGCTTTCTTT
d_gene: NA
abundance: once
v_gene: TRBV28
j_gene: TRBJ1-1

CDR3aa: CASSLQAGGSDEQFF
CDR3nt: TGTGCCAGCAGCCTTCAAGCGGGAGGGTCCGATGAGCAGTTCTTC
d_gene: TRBD2
abundance: NA
v_gene: TRBV11-3
j_gene: TRBJ2-1

CDR3aa: CASSPMGGVHEQYF
CDR3nt: TGTGCCAGCAGCCCTATGGGGGGAGTCCACGAGCAGTACTTC
d_gene: NA
abundance: NA
v_gene: TRBV27
j_gene: TRBJ2-7

CDR3aa: CASSHLAAAPYNEQFF
CDR3nt: TGTGCCAGCAGCCACCTAGCGGCGGCTCCCTACAATGAGCAGTTCTTC
d_gene: TRBD2
abundance: NA
v_gene: TRBV7-8
j_gene: TRBJ2-1

CDR3aa: CASSRGQGGGYTF
CDR3nt: TGTGCCAGCAGCCGGGGACAGGGCGGTGGCTACACCTTC
d_gene: TRBD1
abundance: NA
v_gene: TRBV7-9
j_gene: TRBJ1-2

CDR3aa: CASNRDRYSPLHF
CDR3nt: TGTGCCAGCAACCGGGACAGATATTCACCCCTCCACTTT
d_gene: TRBD1
abundance: NA
v_gene: TRBV12-3/TRBV12-4
j_gene: TRBJ1-6

CDR3aa: CASSFLGGDEQFF
CDR3nt: TGTGCCAGCAGTTTTCTAGGCGGCGATGAGCAGTTCTTC
d_gene: NA
abundance: NA
v_gene: TRBV27
j_gene: TRBJ2-1

CDR3aa: CASSGEKLFF
CDR3nt: TGTGCCAGTAGCGGGGAAAAACTGTTTTTT
d_gene: NA
abundance: NA
v_gene: TRBV19
j_gene: TRBJ1-4

CDR3aa: CSVEAGTQYF
CDR3nt: TGCAGCGTTGAGGCAGGGACCCAGTACTTC
d_gene: NA
abundance: NA
v_gene: TRBV29-1
j_gene: TRBJ2-5

CDR3aa: CASSLVSRVYEQYF
CDR3nt: TGTGCCAGCAGCTTGGTTTCCAGGGTTTACGAGCAGTACTTC
d_gene: NA
abundance: NA
v_gene: TRBV5-8
j_gene: TRBJ2-7

CDR3aa: CSVGGRQRPKDGYTF
CDR3nt: TGCAGCGTTGGGGGGCGACAGCGACCTAAGGATGGCTACACCTTC
d_gene: NA
abundance: few
v_gene: TRBV29-1
j_gene: TRBJ1-2

CDR3aa: CASSEGTSGGELFF
CDR3nt: TGTGCCAGCTCAGAGGGGACTAGCGGCGGGGAGCTGTTTTTT
d_gene: TRBD2
abundance: NA
v_gene: TRBV6-4
j_gene: TRBJ2-2

CDR3aa: CASSYRLAMLDEQFF
CDR3nt: TGCGCCAGCAGTTACAGACTAGCGATGTTAGATGAGCAGTTCTTC
d_gene: TRBD2
abundance: NA
v_gene: TRBV4-1
j_gene: TRBJ2-1

CDR3aa: CASSGGPTPYEQYF
CDR3nt: TGTGCCAGCAGCGGCGGGCCAACGCCGTACGAGCAGTACTTC
d_gene: NA
abundance: NA
v_gene: TRBV9
j_gene: TRBJ2-7

CDR3aa: CASSLSGRGATNEKLFF
CDR3nt: TGTGCCAGCAGTTTATCTGGCAGGGGGGCAACTAATGAAAAACTGTTTTTT
d_gene: TRBD1
abundance: NA
v_gene: TRBV27
j_gene: TRBJ1-4

CDR3aa: CSVEDLTRSGTGPQSQPQHF
CDR3nt: TGCAGCGTTGAAGATTTAACTCGAAGCGGGACAGGGCCCCAGAGTCAGCCCCAGCATTTT
d_gene: TRBD1
abundance: NA
v_gene: TRBV29-1
j_gene: TRBJ1-5

CDR3aa: CASSFGTSGSLYNEQFF
CDR3nt: TGTGCCAGCAGTTTTGGGACTAGCGGGAGTTTATACAATGAGCAGTTCTTC
d_gene: TRBD2
abundance: NA
v_gene: TRBV13
j_gene: TRBJ2-1

CDR3aa: CASSTLGLQGLPAF
CDR3nt: TGTGCCAGCAGCACACTAGGGCTACAGGGGCTGCCGGCCTTC
d_gene: TRBD1
abundance: NA
v_gene: TRBV28
j_gene: TRBJ2-7

CDR3aa: CASSTHRTSAYSGANVLTF
CDR3nt: TGTGCCAGCAGCACCCACCGGACTAGCGCCTACTCTGGGGCCAACGTCCTGACTTTC
d_gene: TRBD2
abundance: NA
v_gene: TRBV4-2
j_gene: TRBJ2-6

CDR3aa: CASSLLGGAGTDTQYF
CDR3nt: TGTGCCAGCAGTTTATTAGGGGGGGCTGGCACAGATACGCAGTATTTT
d_gene: NA
abundance: NA
v_gene: TRBV28
j_gene: TRBJ2-3

CDR3aa: CSARETYEQYF
CDR3nt: TGCAGTGCTCGAGAGACATACGAGCAGTACTTC
d_gene: NA
abundance: NA
v_gene: TRBV20-1
j_gene: TRBJ2-7

CDR3aa: CASSSNRDWDTEAFF
CDR3nt: TGTGCCAGCAGTTCAAACCGGGACTGGGACACTGAAGCTTTCTTT
d_gene: NA
abundance: few
v_gene: TRBV27
j_gene: TRBJ1-1

CDR3aa: CASSLVRTQFF
CDR3nt: TGTGCCAGCAGTTTAGTCAGGACTCAGTTCTTC
d_gene: NA
abundance: NA
v_gene: TRBV28
j_gene: TRBJ2-1